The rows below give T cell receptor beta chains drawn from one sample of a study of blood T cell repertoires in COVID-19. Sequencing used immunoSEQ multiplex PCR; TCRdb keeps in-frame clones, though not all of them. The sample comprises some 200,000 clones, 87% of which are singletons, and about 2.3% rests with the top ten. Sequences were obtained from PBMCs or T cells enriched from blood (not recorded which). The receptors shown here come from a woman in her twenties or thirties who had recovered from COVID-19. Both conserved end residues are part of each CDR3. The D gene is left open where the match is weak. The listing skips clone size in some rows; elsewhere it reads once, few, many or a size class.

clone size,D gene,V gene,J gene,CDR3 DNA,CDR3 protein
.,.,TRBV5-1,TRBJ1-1,TGCGCCAGCAGCTCCGGGATGAACACTGAAGCTTTCTTT,CASSSGMNTEAFF
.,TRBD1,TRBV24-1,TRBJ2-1,TGTGCCACCGTCAGCCGGACAGGGAATGAGGAGCAGTTCTTC,CATVSRTGNEEQFF
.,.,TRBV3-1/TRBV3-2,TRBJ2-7,TGTGCCAGCAGCCAAGAAACAGTTTCCTACGAGCAGTACTTC,CASSQETVSYEQYF
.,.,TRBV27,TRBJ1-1,TGTGCCAGCACCCTTCGGGGGGGCTTCACTGAAGCTTTCTTT,CASTLRGGFTEAFF
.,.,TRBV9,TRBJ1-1,TGTGCCAGCAGCGTAGGGTCTATGAGCACTGAAGCTTTCTTT,CASSVGSMSTEAFF
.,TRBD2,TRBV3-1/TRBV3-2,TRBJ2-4,TGTGCCAGCAGCCGGGGACTAGCGGCCGAGGGGAAAAACATTCAGTACTTC,CASSRGLAAEGKNIQYF
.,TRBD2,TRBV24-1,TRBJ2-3,TGTGCCACCAGTGATACGTTACTAGCGGATACGCAGTATTTT,CATSDTLLADTQYF
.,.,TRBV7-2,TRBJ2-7,TGTGCCAGCAGCTTAGGGCCGGGGAGCGGCTCCTACGAGCAGTACTTC,CASSLGPGSGSYEQYF
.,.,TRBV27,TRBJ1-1,TGTGCCAGCAGTTTTGGGGAGCTCGCTTTCTTT,CASSFGELAFF
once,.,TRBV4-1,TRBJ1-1,TGCGCCGTAAGACAGCTTCTTTCACTAAACACTGAAGCTTTCTTT,CAVRQLLSLNTEAFF
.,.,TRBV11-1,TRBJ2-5,TGTGCCAGCAGCGGGACGGGGGGCCGACAAGAGACCCAGTACTTC,CASSGTGGRQETQYF
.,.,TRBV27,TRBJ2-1,TGTGCCAGCAGTTTATCCGGCGGAGTCTACAATGAGCAGTTCTTC,CASSLSGGVYNEQFF
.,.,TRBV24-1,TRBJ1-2,TGTGCCACCAGTGATTTGGCAGGGAATGGCTACACCTTC,CATSDLAGNGYTF
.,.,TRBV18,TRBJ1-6,TGTGCCAGCTCACCAGGGGCAAATTCACCCCTCCACTTT,CASSPGANSPLHF
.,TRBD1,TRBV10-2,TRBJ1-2,TGCGCCACAAACCCCGGGACAGCGTATGGCTACACCTTC,CATNPGTAYGYTF
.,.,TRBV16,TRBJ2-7,TGTGCCAGCAGCCCCAGGCGGGGACCCAATTTCCACGAGCAGTACTTC,CASSPRRGPNFHEQYF
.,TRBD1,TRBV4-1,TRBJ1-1,TGCGCCAGCAGCCAAGATGACTCCCCCTACAGGGGCGAGAACACTGAAGCTTTCTTT,CASSQDDSPYRGENTEAFF
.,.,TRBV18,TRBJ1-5,TGTGCCAGCTCACCACCCACTGTCGGTGGGCCCCAGCATTTT,CASSPPTVGGPQHF
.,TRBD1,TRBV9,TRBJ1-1,TGTGCCAGCAGTCCCGGACAGGGAGGTAGGTCGAAGAACACTGAAGCTTTCTTT,CASSPGQGGRSKNTEAFF
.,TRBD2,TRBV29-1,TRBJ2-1,TGCAGCGGAGGTGCGGGAGACGCAGATGAGCAGTTCTTC,CSGGAGDADEQFF
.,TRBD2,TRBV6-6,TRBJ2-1,TGTGCCAGCAGTCCTAGCGGGGGGGCCGAAAGTGAGCAGTTCTTC,CASSPSGGAESEQFF
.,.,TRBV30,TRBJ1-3,TGTGCCTGGCGCTCTGGAAACACCATATATTTT,CAWRSGNTIYF
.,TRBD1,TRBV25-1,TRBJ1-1,TGTGCCAGCAGCGCCCAAGGGGGCCCGAACACTGAAGCTTTCTTT,CASSAQGGPNTEAFF